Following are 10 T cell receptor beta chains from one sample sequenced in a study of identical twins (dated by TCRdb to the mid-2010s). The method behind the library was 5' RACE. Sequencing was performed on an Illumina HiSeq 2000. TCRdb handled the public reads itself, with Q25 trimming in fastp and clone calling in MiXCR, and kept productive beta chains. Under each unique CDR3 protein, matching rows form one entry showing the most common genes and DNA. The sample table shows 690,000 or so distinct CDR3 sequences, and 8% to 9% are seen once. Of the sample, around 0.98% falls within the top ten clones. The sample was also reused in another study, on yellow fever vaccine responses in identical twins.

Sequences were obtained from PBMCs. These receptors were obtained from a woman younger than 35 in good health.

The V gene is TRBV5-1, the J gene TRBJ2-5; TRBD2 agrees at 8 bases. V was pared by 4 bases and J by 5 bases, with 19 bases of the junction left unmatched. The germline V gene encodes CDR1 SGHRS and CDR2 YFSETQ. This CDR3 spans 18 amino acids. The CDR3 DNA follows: TGCGCCAGCAGCGTCCCAACCCCCCCGGGACTAGGTCAGGAGACCCAGTACTTC. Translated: CASSVPTPPGLGQETQYF.

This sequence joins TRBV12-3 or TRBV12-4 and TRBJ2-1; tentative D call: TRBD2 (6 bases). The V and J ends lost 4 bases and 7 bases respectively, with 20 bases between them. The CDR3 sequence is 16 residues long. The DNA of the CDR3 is TGTGCCAGCAGTTCCCTTTGGGCGGGGTCCGGGAATGAGCAGTTCTTC. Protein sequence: CASSSLWAGSGNEQFF.

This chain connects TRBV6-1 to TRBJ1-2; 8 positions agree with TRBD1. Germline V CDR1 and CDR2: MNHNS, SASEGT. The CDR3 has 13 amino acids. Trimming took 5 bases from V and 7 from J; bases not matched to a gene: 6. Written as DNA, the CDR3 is TGTGCCAGCAGTAAAAGGACAGGGATTGGCTACACCTTC. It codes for CASSKRTGIGYTF.

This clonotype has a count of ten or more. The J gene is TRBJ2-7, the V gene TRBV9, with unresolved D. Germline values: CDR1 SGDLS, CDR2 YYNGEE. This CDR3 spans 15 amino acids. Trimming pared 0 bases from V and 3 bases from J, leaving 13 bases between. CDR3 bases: TGTGCCAGCAGCGTAGCAGGATATCCCTTCTACGAGCAGTACTTC. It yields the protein CASSVAGYPFYEQYF.

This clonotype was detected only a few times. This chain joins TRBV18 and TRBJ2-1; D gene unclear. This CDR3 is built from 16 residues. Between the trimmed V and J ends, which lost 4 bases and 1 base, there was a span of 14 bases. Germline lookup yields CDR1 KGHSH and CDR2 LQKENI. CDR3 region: CASSHQERLSYNEQFF. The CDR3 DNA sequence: TGTGCCAGCTCACATCAGGAGAGGTTGTCCTACAATGAGCAGTTCTTC.

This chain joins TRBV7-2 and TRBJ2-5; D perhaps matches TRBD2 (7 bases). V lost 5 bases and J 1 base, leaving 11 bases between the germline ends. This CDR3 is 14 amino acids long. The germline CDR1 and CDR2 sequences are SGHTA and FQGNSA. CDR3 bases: TGTGCCAGCAGCCGCGGGGGCCTCCAAGAGACCCAGTACTTC. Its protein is CASSRGGLQETQYF.

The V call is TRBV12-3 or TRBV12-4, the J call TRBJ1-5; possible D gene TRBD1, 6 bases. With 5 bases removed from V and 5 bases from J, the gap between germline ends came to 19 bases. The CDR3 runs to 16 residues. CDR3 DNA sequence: TGTGCCAGCAGTGGCCTCTACGGAGGGGGTTATCAGCCCCAGCATTTT. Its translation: CASSGLYGGGYQPQHF.

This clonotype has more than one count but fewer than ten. The CDR3 DNA sequence: TGTGCCAGCTCACCACCGGGACTAGGGGAAGAGACCCAGTACTTC. Amino acid sequence: CASSPPGLGEETQYF. The rearrangement uses TRBV18 and TRBJ2-5, with TRBD2 matching 8 bases. This CDR3 spans 15 amino acids. J was trimmed by 3 bases and V by 0 bases; bases with no gene match: 3. The germline CDR1 and CDR2 sequences are KGHSH and LQKENI.

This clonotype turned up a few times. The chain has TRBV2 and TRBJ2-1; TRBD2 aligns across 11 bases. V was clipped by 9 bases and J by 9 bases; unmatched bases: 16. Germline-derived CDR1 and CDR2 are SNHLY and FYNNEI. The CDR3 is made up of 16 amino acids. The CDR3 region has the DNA TGTGCCAGGTCACTTGGGACTAGCGGTGAAAGGGGTGAGCAGTTCTTC. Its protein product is CARSLGTSGERGEQFF.

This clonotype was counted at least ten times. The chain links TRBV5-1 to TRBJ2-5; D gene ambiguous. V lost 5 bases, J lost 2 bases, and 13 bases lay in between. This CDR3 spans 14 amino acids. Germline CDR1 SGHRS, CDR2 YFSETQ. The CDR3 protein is CASSPRHPQETQYF. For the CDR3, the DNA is TGCGCCAGCAGTCCTAGACACCCACAAGAGACCCAGTACTTC.